The 27 T cell receptor beta chains given below trace back to one sample, sequenced in a study of blood T cell repertoires in COVID-19. Assay used: immunoSEQ multiplex PCR; TCRdb lists only in-frame clones, some missing. Of more than 95,000 clones listed, over 80% were seen once; the top ten hold 15%. The sequenced material came from peripheral blood. The receptor set was obtained from a man in his forties or fifties with acute or convalescent COVID-19.

The chain uses TRBV6-4 and TRBJ1-1; 9 bases fit TRBD1. Germline CDR1 reads MRHNA; CDR2 reads SNTAGT. This CDR3 region has 13 residues. Trimming cost V 3 bases and J 9 bases; bases outside gene matches: 5. The CDR3 spells CASSEGTGIQAFF. DNA for the CDR3: TGTGCCAGCAGTGAGGGGACAGGGATTCAAGCTTTCTTT.

The rearrangement uses TRBV11-2 and TRBJ2-1, with 8 positions matching TRBD2. With 2 bases clipped from V and 8 bases from J, the junction kept 11 bases outside the gene matches. The germline V gene has CDR1 SGHAT and CDR2 FQNNGV. The CDR3 totals 16 residues. The CDR3 region has the DNA TGTGCCAGCAGCTTAAACGGGAGGGCCGGATTCGATGAGCAGTTCTTC. Amino acid sequence: CASSLNGRAGFDEQFF. Based on the CDR3 plus reference TRBV11-2 and TRBJ2-1, the full variable domain is EAGVAQSPRYKIIEKRQSVAFWCNPISGHATLYWYQQILGQGPKLLIQFQNNGVVDDSQLPKDRFSAERLKGVDSTLKIQPAKLEDSAVYLCASSLNGRAGFDEQFFGPGTRLTVL.

The V and J genes are TRBV5-6 and TRBJ1-2, with TRBD1 identical over 7 bases. Unmatched junction bases numbered 2, after V lost 0 bases and J lost 6 bases. There are 13 residues in the CDR3. From germline, CDR1 is SGHDT and CDR2 YYEEEE. CDR3 coding DNA: TGTGCCAGCAGCTTGGGACAGGGAGATGGCTACACCTTC. Residues: CASSLGQGDGYTF.

This rearrangement joins TRBV5-6 to TRBJ2-7; 7 positions agree with TRBD2. The germline V gene has CDR1 SGHDT and CDR2 YYEEEE. The CDR3 totals 16 residues. The V gene end was trimmed by 4 bases and the J gene end by 7 bases; junction bases not matched to a gene: 17. Here the CDR3 DNA reads TGTGCCAGCAGCCCGGGGACGGGAGGCTCCTTGAGGGAGCAGTACTTC. Translating gives CASSPGTGGSLREQYF.

The rearrangement links TRBV28 to TRBJ1-4, with TRBD1 as a possible D gene (5 bases). Trimming removed 4 bases from V and 3 bases from J, with 12 bases in between. This CDR3 has 15 residues. Germline CDR1 MDHEN, CDR2 SYDVKM. The CDR3 DNA is TGTGCCAGCAGTTCCCCCGGGGGGTCTAATGAAAAACTGTTTTTT. It specifies CASSSPGGSNEKLFF.

This rearrangement joins TRBV10-3 to TRBJ1-2; TRBD1 aligns across 8 bases. The CDR3 is 13 residues long. V lost 2 bases, J lost 5 bases, and 1 base stayed unmatched. Germline assignment: CDR1 ENHRY and CDR2 SYGVKD. CDR3 bases: TGTGCCATCAGTGAGACAGGGGGATATGGCTACACCTTC. This sequence encodes CAISETGGYGYTF.

This chain joins TRBV19 and TRBJ2-1; 11 bases are a match to TRBD2. This CDR3 contains 14 residues. Trimming removed 5 bases from V and 5 bases from J; junction bases left unmatched: 2. Germline assignment: CDR1 LNHDA and CDR2 SQIVND (reference sequence). For the CDR3, the DNA is TGTGCCAGTAGTGCGGGACTAGCGGACAATGAGCAGTTCTTC. It is translated as CASSAGLADNEQFF.

The gene calls are TRBV19 and TRBJ1-3, with D maybe TRBD1 (5 bases). Trimming pared 6 bases from V and 0 bases from J, leaving 9 bases between. The CDR3 is 14 residues long. Germline CDR1 and CDR2: LNHDA and SQIVND (reference sequence). The CDR3 nucleotides read TGTGCCAGTAGAGACAGTGGCTCTGGAAACACCATATATTTT. It specifies CASRDSGSGNTIYF.

This chain connects TRBV18 to TRBJ2-7, with D unclear. In germline, CDR1 is KGHSH, CDR2 LQKENI. This CDR3 region has 13 residues. V was trimmed by 4 bases and J by 5 bases, leaving 12 bases between them. The CDR3, as DNA: TGTGCCAGCTCACTACCCTCTGCGGACGAGCAGTACTTC. Translation gives CASSLPSADEQYF.

This CDR3 reads CASKGRGTGELFF. As DNA, the CDR3 is TGTGCCAGCAAAGGCAGGGGGACCGGGGAGCTGTTTTTT. The V gene is TRBV11-3, the J gene TRBJ2-2; TRBD1 agrees at 7 bases. The V segment lost 7 bases and the J segment 5 bases; nucleotides outside the gene matches: 4. This CDR3 region has 13 residues. Germline V gene data show CDR1 as SGHNT and CDR2 as YENEEA. Using reference TRBV11-3 and TRBJ2-2 for the parts outside the CDR3, the full variable domain is EAGVVQSPRYKIIEKKQPVAFWCNPISGHNTLYWYLQNLGQGPELLIRYENEEAVDDSQLPKDRFSAERLKGVDSTLKIQPAELGDSAVYLCASKGRGTGELFFGEGSRLTVL.

This sequence joins TRBV27 and TRBJ1-1; 8 nucleotides line up with TRBD1. The germline CDR1 and CDR2 sequences are MNHEY and SMNVEV (reference sequence). The CDR3 runs to 13 residues. Trimming removed 10 bases from V and 5 bases from J; junction bases left unmatched: 9. The CDR3 loop reads CATLQGAVTEAFF. The CDR3 DNA reads TGTGCCACCCTCCAGGGGGCGGTAACTGAAGCTTTCTTT.

The chain carries TRBV6-5 and TRBJ1-2; a weak D match, TRBD1 (6 bases). In germline, CDR1 is MNHEY, CDR2 SVGAGI. Deletions cut 4 bases from V and 4 bases from J, with 13 bases between. The CDR3 consists of 14 residues. This CDR3 reads CASSSETGSYGYTF. As DNA, the CDR3 is TGTGCCAGCAGTTCAGAGACAGGATCCTATGGCTACACCTTC.

This clone was recorded once. CDR3 region: CASSLAQASGRARNEQFF. The CDR3, as DNA: TGTGCCAGCAGCTTAGCGCAAGCTAGCGGGAGGGCCAGGAATGAGCAGTTCTTC. This chain joins TRBV7-9 and TRBJ2-1, with 12 bases aligning to TRBD2. Germline V lookup: CDR1 SEHNR, CDR2 FQNEAQ (reference sequence). Germline trimming cut 0 bases from V and 7 bases from J; bases unmatched to any gene: 10. The CDR3 runs 18 residues.

Points on this clone: Its ends do not fully match the called genes, so a read error is possible. V usage is TRBV27 and J usage is TRBJ2-7; D is ambiguous. This CDR3 contains 14 residues. Germline V lookup: CDR1 MNHEY, CDR2 SMNVEV (reference sequence). The CDR3 nucleotides are TGTGCCAGCAGTTTATCTCCTGACTCCCACGAGCAGTACTTC. Encoded protein: CASSLSPDSHEQYF.

The rearrangement uses TRBV5-1 and TRBJ2-1, with 10 bases matching TRBD2. V shed 0 bases and J 9 bases; nucleotides not matched to a gene: 6. The CDR3 has 15 residues. Germline-derived CDR1 and CDR2 are SGHRS and YFSETQ. Here the CDR3 DNA reads TGCGCCAGCAGCTTGGACCTAGCGGGAGCGGGTGAGCAGTTCTTC. Its translation: CASSLDLAGAGEQFF.

V usage is TRBV6-5 and J usage is TRBJ2-6; D unresolved. Trimming pared 10 bases from V and 1 base from J, leaving 14 bases between. This CDR3 is 15 amino acids long. Looked up from germline, CDR1 is MNHEY and CDR2 is SVGAGI. CDR3 bases: TGTGCCATCCACTACGGGTTTTCTGGGGCCAACGTCCTGACTTTC. It codes for CAIHYGFSGANVLTF.

V is TRBV6-2 or TRBV6-3 and J is TRBJ2-7; TRBD2 aligns across 9 bases. V was clipped by 0 bases and J by 4 bases; unmatched bases: 4. Germline CDR1 reads MNHEY; CDR2 reads SVGEGT. This CDR3 spans 15 amino acids. The CDR3 loop is CASSYSGTSIYEQYF. The CDR3 region has the DNA TGTGCCAGCAGTTACTCTGGGACTAGCATATACGAGCAGTACTTC.

This sequence joins TRBV19 and TRBJ1-6; 7 nucleotides agree with TRBD1. Germline assignment: CDR1 LNHDA and CDR2 SQIVND (reference sequence). The V and J ends lost 4 bases and 5 bases, in that order; junction bases with no gene match: 2. This CDR3 region has 14 residues. CDR3 amino acids: CASSNRGDNSPLHF. CDR3 nucleotides: TGTGCCAGTAGTAACAGGGGAGATAATTCACCCCTCCACTTT.

In nucleotides, the CDR3 is TGTGCCAGCAGTCGGACAGGGGCTTTCACCGGGGAGCTGTTTTTT. It yields the protein CASSRTGAFTGELFF. This sequence joins TRBV28 and TRBJ2-2; 9 positions match TRBD1. CDR1 is MDHEN and CDR2 is SYDVKM in the germline V gene. The CDR3 has 15 residues. The junction had 5 bases not matched to a gene; V was cut back by 5 bases and J by 4 bases.

The V call is TRBV19, the J call TRBJ1-2; TRBD1 is a possible D gene (5 bases). From germline, CDR1 is LNHDA and CDR2 SQIVND (reference sequence). This CDR3 is built from 12 residues. V was pared by 4 bases and J by 4 bases, with 7 bases between. The CDR3 loop is CASSRGVYGYTF. CDR3 coding DNA: TGTGCCAGTAGTAGGGGGGTCTATGGCTACACCTTC.

The chain couples TRBV7-9 to TRBJ2-7; 7 positions match TRBD1. In germline, CDR1 is SEHNR, CDR2 FQNEAQ (reference sequence). This CDR3 comprises 15 residues. V shed 5 bases and J 2 bases; nucleotides not matched to a gene: 9. CDR3 DNA sequence: TGTGCCAGCAGCCCGACAGGGTTGATGGCCTACGAGCAGTACTTC. Protein sequence: CASSPTGLMAYEQYF.

As DNA, the CDR3 is TGTGCCAGCAGCCAACAGACTAAACGCACCGGGGAGCTGTTTTTT. It yields the protein CASSQQTKRTGELFF. The chain employs TRBV3-1 (or the pseudogene TRBV3-2) and TRBJ2-2; possibly TRBD2 for D (5 bases). Germline CDR1 LGHDT, CDR2 YNNKEL (reference sequence). Trimming left V 2 bases short and J 4 bases short, with 11 bases between. The CDR3 has 15 amino acids.

This rearrangement joins TRBV9 to TRBJ2-1, with 10 bases fitting TRBD2. The CDR3 length is 15 residues. With 0 bases clipped from V and 7 bases from J, the junction kept 4 bases outside the gene matches. Looked up from germline, CDR1 is SGDLS and CDR2 is YYNGEE. In nucleotides, the CDR3 is TGTGCCAGCAGCGTAGGGTCTAGCGGGAGTAATGAGCAGTTCTTC. Translating it yields CASSVGSSGSNEQFF.

The chain uses TRBV28 and TRBJ1-2, with D possibly TRBD1 on 5 matching bases. Deletions cut 6 bases from V and 0 bases from J, with 20 bases between. CDR1 MDHEN and CDR2 SYDVKM come from the germline V gene. The CDR3 consists of 17 residues. CDR3 amino acids: CASSSDSDPNPNYGYTF. CDR3 DNA sequence: TGTGCCAGCAGCTCCGACAGCGATCCAAACCCTAACTATGGCTACACCTTC.

The rearrangement joins TRBV11-3 to TRBJ2-1, with D uncertain. The CDR3 totals 14 residues. The germline V and J ends were trimmed by 2 bases and 6 bases, with 11 bases remaining between them. Germline V gene lookup returns CDR1 SGHNT and CDR2 YENEEA. CDR3 nucleotide sequence: TGTGCCAGCAGCTTAACCCTAGTCAGCAATGAGCAGTTCTTC. This encodes CASSLTLVSNEQFF. The whole variable domain, remainder taken from reference TRBV11-3 and TRBJ2-1, is EAGVVQSPRYKIIEKKQPVAFWCNPISGHNTLYWYLQNLGQGPELLIRYENEEAVDDSQLPKDRFSAERLKGVDSTLKIQPAELGDSAVYLCASSLTLVSNEQFFGPGTRLTVL.

The V and J genes are TRBV28 and TRBJ2-7, with 7 bases matching TRBD1. V lost 6 bases, J lost 0 bases, and 5 bases stayed unmatched. Looked up from germline, CDR1 is MDHEN and CDR2 is SYDVKM. CDR3 length: 14 residues. The CDR3 region is CASSSGQSSYEQYF. CDR3 nucleotides: TGTGCCAGCAGCTCGGGACAGAGCTCCTACGAGCAGTACTTC.

The chain links TRBV5-6 to TRBJ1-3; no clear D gene. Trimming left V 1 base short and J 0 bases short, with 8 bases between. The length of the CDR3 is 15 residues. CDR1 is SGHDT and CDR2 is YYEEEE in the germline V gene. The CDR3: CASSLTWASGNTIYF. In DNA, the CDR3 is TGTGCCAGCAGCTTGACCTGGGCCTCTGGAAACACCATATATTTT. Variable domain in full (rest from reference TRBV5-6 and TRBJ1-3): DAGVTQSPTHLIKTRGQQVTLRCSPKSGHDTVSWYQQALGQGPQFIFQYYEEEERQRGNFPDRFSGHQFPNYSSELNVNALLLGDSALYLCASSLTWASGNTIYFGEGSWLTVV.